This T cell receptor beta chain is drawn from a study of blood T cell repertoires in COVID-19 (dated by TCRdb to about 2020). Some background on the complete study: Samples covering the acute and convalescent phases of COVID-19 were provided by collaborators in the United States, Italy and Spain. The material from the prospective study consisted of cDNA or gDNA derived from T cells, B-cell-depleted T cells, or PBMCs. Subjects who had been exposed to COVID-19, were actively infected with it, or had recovered from it provided the deeply sampled blood TCRbeta repertoires that made up the dataset. The repertoires were released in a freely available public database meant as a resource for research on the immune response to SARS-CoV-2. The samples were drawn from two sources: the first 160 participants of the ongoing ImmuneRACE study, and about 1,300 subjects contributed by 6 global collaborators. A de-identified subject ID, COVID-19 status, age in years and sex were almost always included in the sample metadata. Where HLA class I and class II types were available, the types were taken from metadata supplied by the sample provider, not from assay-based typing. General conclusions and limits of the study: The quantity of clinical and demographic metadata differed by source and by participant and was supplied without curation.

CDR1 SGHKS and CDR2 YYEKEE were looked up in the germline V gene (reference sequence). V loses 7 bases, J loses 6 bases, and the germline ends lie 14 bases apart. The CDR3 goes from the cysteine to the phenylalanine over 12 residues. Only the CDR3 part of the read is kept: 36 bases, read in frame from the first base. The collaborating institutions used their own protocols to collect whole blood in K2EDTA tubes. For TCRbeta analysis, collaborator samples were shipped as frozen whole blood, as isolated PBMCs, or as DNA extracted from either sample type. Turning to this clone: The antigen this receptor binds is unknown. No base quality information exists; no much larger clone differs at one position.

The immunoSEQ Assay, a bias-controlled multiplex PCR, was used to amplify TCRbeta CDR3 regions from genomic DNA. For the original study's pipeline: The number of nucleated cells in each sample was estimated by amplification of reference gene primers within the assay. Sequence reads were collapsed and filtered to measure the absolute abundance of every unique TCRbeta CDR3 rearrangement. For each sample, productive Simpson clonality was calculated as the square root of Simpson's diversity index across productive rearrangements. Held by TCRdb, this immuneACCESS table contains in-frame sequences only and omits some clones. Under half of the omission traces to an unresolved V gene where checked; the cause of the rest is unknown. V and J calls and clone size are copied from that table; D and trimming were computed from the DNA. Across this sample there are some 210,000 clones, with 84% seen only once. The ten largest clones add up to about 5.1% of the sample.

The sequenced sample consisted of peripheral blood. The chain was built from TRBV5-5 and TRBJ2-7, with a weak D call of TRBD2 (6 bases match). The receptor's source is a woman in her sixties or seventies with active or convalescent COVID-19. The nucleotides read TGTGCCAGCGGAGGGTTGGATCGCGAGCAGTACTTC. Translated, it reads CASGGLDREQYF.